This TCR beta chain stems from a study of T cells in Graves' hyperthyroidism and ophthalmopathy. Hyperthyroidism patients were newly diagnosed, had disease duration under 2 months, and were aged 18 to 65 years. Clinical symptoms, serum thyroxine and TRAb, thyroid ultrasound and orbital computed tomography together formed the diagnostic basis. Amplified regions were TCR beta CDR3 sequences from RNA transcripts. Researchers ran a first-round RT-PCR on the TCR CDR3 using the HTBI primer set. In TCRdb, the multiplex PCR reads were re-called with MiXCR into one record per CDR3 protein. Counted here are fewer than 400,000 distinct CDR3 sequences, 16% occurring once; the ten biggest clones make up 33%. The CDR3 sequence is 15 residues long. Germline CDR1 reads MNHEY; CDR2 reads SVGAGI. The V end lost 4 bases, the J end lost 3 bases, and 16 bases lay between the germline ends.

The chain combines TRBV6-5 with TRBJ2-7; D might be TRBD1 (6 bases). This sequence originates from a man aged 30-40 years with Graves' hyperthyroidism. Source material: blood. CDR3 nucleotide sequence: TGTGCCAGCAGTTTCCTCCGGGACACTTACTACGAGCAGTACTTC. This encodes CASSFLRDTYYEQYF.